This T cell receptor (beta chain) was profiled in a study of technical replicates of blood from several donors. Sequencing was performed with immunoSEQ multiplex PCR; in TCRdb, only in-frame clones are kept and a portion is missing. Here the sample spans more than 65,000 clones, roughly 90% being singletons. The CDR3 is 12 residues long. The V end was cut by 1 base, the J end by 5 bases, with 6 bases between. From germline, CDR1 is LNHDA and CDR2 SQIVND (reference sequence). V is TRBV19 and J is TRBJ2-7; D call uncertain. This clonotype was sampled from a human donor in good health. Sequencing used T cells isolated from PBMCs. The DNA for the CDR3 is TGTGCCAGTAGTATAGTAGAAAACGAGCAGTACTTC. This translates into CASSIVENEQYF.